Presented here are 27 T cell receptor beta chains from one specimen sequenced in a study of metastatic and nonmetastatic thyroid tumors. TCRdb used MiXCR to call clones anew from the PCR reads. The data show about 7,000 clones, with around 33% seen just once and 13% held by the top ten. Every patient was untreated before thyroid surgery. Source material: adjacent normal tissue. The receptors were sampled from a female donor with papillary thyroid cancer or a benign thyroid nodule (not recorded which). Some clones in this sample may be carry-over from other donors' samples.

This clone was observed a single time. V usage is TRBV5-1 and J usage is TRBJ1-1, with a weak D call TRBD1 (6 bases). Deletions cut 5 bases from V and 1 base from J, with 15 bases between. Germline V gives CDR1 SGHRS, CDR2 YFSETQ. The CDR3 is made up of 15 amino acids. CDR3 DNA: TGCGCCAGCAGGGCGTCGGGACAACGGAACACTGAAGCTTTCTTT. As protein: CASRASGQRNTEAFF.

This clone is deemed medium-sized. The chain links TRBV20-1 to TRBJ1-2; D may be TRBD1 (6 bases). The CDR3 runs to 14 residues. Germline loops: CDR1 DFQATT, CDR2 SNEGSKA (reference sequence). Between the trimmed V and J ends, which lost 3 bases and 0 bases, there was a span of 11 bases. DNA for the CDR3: TGCAGTGCTAGTACGCAGGGGTCTAACTATGGCTACACCTTC. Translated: CSASTQGSNYGYTF.

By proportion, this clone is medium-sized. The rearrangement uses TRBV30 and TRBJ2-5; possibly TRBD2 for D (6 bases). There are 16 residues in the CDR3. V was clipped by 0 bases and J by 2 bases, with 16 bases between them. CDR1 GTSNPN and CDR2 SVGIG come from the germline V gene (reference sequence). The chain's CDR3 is CAWSVQRGGEQETQYF. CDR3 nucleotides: TGTGCCTGGAGTGTACAAAGGGGCGGGGAGCAAGAGACCCAGTACTTC.

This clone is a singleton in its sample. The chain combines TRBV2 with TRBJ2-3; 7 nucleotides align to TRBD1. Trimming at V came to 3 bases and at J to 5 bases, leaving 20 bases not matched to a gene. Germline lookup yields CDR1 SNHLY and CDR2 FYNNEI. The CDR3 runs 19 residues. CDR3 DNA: TGTGCCAGCAGTGATTGGCGTTGGTATCGGAGACAGGGTTTAGATACGCAGTATTTT. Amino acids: CASSDWRWYRRQGLDTQYF.

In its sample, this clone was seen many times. The CDR3 nucleotides are TGTGCCAGCACTGGGACAGGACCCTACGAGCAGTACTTC. This translates into CASTGTGPYEQYF. This rearrangement joins TRBV5-4 to TRBJ2-7; 8 bases line up with TRBD1. Germline CDR1 SGHNT, CDR2 YYREEE (reference sequence). V gave up 6 bases and J gave up 2 bases; unmatched junction bases: 4. This CDR3 contains 13 residues.

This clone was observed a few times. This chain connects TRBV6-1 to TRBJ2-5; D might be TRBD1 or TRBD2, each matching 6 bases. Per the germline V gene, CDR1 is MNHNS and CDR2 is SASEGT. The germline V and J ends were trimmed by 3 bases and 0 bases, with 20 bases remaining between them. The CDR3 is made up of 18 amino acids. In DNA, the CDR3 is TGTGCCAGCAGTGAGGCGGGGCTCGGGGGCCGTGACCAAGAGACCCAGTACTTC. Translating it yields CASSEAGLGGRDQETQYF.

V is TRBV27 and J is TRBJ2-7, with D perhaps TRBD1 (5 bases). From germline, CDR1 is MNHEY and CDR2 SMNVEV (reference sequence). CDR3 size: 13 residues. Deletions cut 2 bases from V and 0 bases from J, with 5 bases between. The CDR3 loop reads CASSLGHSYEQYF. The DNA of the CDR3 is TGTGCCAGCAGTTTAGGACACTCCTACGAGCAGTACTTC.

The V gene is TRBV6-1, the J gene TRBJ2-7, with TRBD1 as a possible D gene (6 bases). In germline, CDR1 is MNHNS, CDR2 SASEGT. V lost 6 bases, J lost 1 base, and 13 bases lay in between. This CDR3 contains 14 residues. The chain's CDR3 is CASRPPGQSYEQYF. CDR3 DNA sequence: TGTGCCAGCAGGCCCCCGGGACAATCCTACGAGCAGTACTTC.

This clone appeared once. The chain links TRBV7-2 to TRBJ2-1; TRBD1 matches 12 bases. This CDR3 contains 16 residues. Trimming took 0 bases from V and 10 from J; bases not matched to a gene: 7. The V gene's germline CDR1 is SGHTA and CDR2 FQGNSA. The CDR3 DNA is TGTGCCAGCAGCTTAGCCGGGACAGGGGGCCAGGGGGAGCAGTTCTTC. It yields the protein CASSLAGTGGQGEQFF.

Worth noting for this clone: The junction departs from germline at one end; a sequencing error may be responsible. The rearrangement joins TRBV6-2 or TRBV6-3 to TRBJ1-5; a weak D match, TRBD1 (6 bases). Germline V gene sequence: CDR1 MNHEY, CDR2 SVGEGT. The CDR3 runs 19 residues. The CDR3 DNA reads TGTACCAGCAGTCATACCCCCCTGGGACAAGCATATAGCAATCAGCCCCAGCATTTT. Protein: CTSSHTPLGQAYSNQPQHF.

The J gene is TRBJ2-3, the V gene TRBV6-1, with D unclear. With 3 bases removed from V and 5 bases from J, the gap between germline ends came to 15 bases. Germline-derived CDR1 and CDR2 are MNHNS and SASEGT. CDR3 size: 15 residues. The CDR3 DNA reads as TGTGCCAGCAGTGACGGCCCTCAGGCTCTAGATACGCAGTATTTT. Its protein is CASSDGPQALDTQYF.

CDR3 protein: CASSRVGNTGELFF. CDR3 in DNA: TGTGCCAGCAGCCGGGTTGGAAACACCGGGGAGCTGTTTTTT. The chain employs TRBV5-8 and TRBJ2-2; no firm D call. The CDR3 contains 14 residues. Germline values: CDR1 SGHTS, CDR2 YDEGEE. The ends were cut back, 4 bases at V and 2 bases at J, with 9 bases in the middle.

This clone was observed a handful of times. The CDR3 spells CASSPQSGVEGTEAFF. The DNA of the CDR3 is TGTGCCAGCAGCCCACAATCAGGGGTGGAGGGCACTGAAGCTTTCTTT. The chain has TRBV9 and TRBJ1-1; TRBD1 might be the D (6 bases). The germline V and J ends were trimmed by 4 bases and 4 bases, with 20 bases remaining between them. The CDR3 totals 16 residues. In germline, CDR1 is SGDLS, CDR2 YYNGEE.

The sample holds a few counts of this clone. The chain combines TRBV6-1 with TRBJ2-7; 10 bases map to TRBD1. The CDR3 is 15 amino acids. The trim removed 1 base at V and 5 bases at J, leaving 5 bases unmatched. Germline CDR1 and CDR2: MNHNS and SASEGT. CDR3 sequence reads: CASSEVRDRGDEQYF. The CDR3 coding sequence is TGTGCCAGCAGTGAAGTAAGGGACAGGGGCGACGAGCAGTACTTC.

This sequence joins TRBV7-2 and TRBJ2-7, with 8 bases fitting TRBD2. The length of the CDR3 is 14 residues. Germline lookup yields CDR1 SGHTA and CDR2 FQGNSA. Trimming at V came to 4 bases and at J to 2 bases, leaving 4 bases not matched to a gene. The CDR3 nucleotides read TGTGCCAGCAGCTCCTCGGGGGGGCCCTACGAGCAGTACTTC. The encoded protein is CASSSSGGPYEQYF. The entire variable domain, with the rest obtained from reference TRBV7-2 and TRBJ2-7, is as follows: GAGVSQSPSNKVTEKGKDVELRCDPISGHTALYWYRQSLGQGLEFLIYFQGNSAPDKSGLPSDRFSAERTGGSVSTLTIQRTQQEDSAVYLCASSSSGGPYEQYFGPGTRLTVT.

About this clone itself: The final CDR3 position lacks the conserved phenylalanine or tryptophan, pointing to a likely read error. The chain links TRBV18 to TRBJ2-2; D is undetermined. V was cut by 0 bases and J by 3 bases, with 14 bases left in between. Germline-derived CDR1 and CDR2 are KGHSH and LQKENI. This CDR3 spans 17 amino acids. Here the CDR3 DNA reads TGTGCCAGCTCACCACCTCTTGGGCAAGTTTACACCGGGGAGCTGTTTCTT. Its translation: CASSPPLGQVYTGELFL.

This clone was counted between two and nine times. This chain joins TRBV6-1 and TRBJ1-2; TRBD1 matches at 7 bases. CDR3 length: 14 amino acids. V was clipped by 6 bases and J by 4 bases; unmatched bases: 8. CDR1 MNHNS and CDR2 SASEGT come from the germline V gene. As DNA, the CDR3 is TGTGCCAGCAGCCAGGGGGTTTTGGGCTATGGCTACACCTTC. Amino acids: CASSQGVLGYGYTF.

CDR3 coding DNA: TGTGCCAGCAGCTTAGAAGGGAACACCGGGGAGCTGTTTTTT. It encodes CASSLEGNTGELFF. V and J are TRBV11-2 and TRBJ2-2; the D is unclear. CDR1 and CDR2 (germline): SGHAT, FQNNGV. V lost 0 bases to trimming and J lost 1 base, with 3 bases between them. CDR3 size: 14 residues.

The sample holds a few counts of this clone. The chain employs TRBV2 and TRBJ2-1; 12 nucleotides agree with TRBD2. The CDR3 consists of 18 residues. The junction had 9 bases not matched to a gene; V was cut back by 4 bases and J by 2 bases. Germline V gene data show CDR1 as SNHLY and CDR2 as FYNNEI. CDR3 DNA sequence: TGTGCCAGCAGTGCTACGGGACTAGCGGGTACCCCCTACAATGAGCAGTTCTTC. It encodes CASSATGLAGTPYNEQFF. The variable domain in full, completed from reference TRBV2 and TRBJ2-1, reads EPEVTQTPSHQVTQMGQEVILRCVPISNHLYFYWYRQILGQKVEFLVSFYNNEISEKSEIFDDQFSVERPDGSNFTLKIRSTKLEDSAMYFCASSATGLAGTPYNEQFFGPGTRLTVL.

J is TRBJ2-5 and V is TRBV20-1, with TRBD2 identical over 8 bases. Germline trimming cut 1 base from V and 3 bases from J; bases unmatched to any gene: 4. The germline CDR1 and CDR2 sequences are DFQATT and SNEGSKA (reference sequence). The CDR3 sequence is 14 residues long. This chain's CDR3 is CSARVPGLEETQYF. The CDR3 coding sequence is TGCAGTGCTAGAGTTCCGGGACTAGAAGAGACCCAGTACTTC.

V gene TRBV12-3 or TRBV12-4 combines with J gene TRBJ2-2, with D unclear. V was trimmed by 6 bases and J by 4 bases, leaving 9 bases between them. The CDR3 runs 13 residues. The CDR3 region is CASSSRGTGELFF. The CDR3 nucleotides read TGTGCCAGCAGCTCACGAGGCACCGGGGAGCTGTTTTTT.

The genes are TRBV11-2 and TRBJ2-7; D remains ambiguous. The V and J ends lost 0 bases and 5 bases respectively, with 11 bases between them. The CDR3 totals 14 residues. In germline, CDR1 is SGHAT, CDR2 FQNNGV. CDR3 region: CASSLDTPGDEQYF. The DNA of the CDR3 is TGTGCCAGCAGCTTAGATACCCCAGGCGACGAGCAGTACTTC.

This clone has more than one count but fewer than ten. The CDR3 reads CASSQHRDAGELFF. For the CDR3, the DNA is TGCGCCAGCAGCCAGCACAGGGATGCCGGGGAGCTGTTTTTT. The rearrangement joins TRBV4-1 to TRBJ2-2; D perhaps matches TRBD1 (6 bases). V was cut by 3 bases and J by 6 bases, with 11 bases left in between. The CDR3 extends over 14 amino acids. From germline, CDR1 is MGHRA and CDR2 YSYEKL.

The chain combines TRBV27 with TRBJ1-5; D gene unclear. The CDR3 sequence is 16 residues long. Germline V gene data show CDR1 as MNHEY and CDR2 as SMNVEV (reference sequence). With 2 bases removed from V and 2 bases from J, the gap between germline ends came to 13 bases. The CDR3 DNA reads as TGTGCCAGCAGTTTAACTGGGCAGCGGGGCAATCAGCCCCAGCATTTT. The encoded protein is CASSLTGQRGNQPQHF.

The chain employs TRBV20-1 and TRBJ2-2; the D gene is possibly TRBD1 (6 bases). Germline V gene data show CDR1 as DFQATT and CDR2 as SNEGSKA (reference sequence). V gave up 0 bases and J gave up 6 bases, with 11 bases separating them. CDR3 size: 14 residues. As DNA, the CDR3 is TGCAGTGCTAGAGATGTAGAGGGGGCCGGGGAGCTGTTTTTT. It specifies CSARDVEGAGELFF.

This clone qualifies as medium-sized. The CDR3 protein is CASSPGGDRVRSPLHF. The DNA for the CDR3 is TGTGCCAGCTCACCGGGAGGGGACAGGGTTCGATCACCCCTCCACTTT. V is TRBV18 and J is TRBJ1-6, with 9 positions matching TRBD1. J was trimmed by 10 bases and V by 3 bases; bases with no gene match: 10. Germline values: CDR1 KGHSH, CDR2 LQKENI. CDR3 length: 16 amino acids.

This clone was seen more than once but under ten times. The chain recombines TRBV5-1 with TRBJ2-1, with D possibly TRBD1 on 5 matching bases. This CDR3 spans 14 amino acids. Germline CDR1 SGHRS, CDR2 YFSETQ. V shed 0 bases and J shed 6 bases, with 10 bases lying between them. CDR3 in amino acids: CASSLDRFSNEQFF. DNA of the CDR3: TGCGCCAGCAGCTTGGACAGGTTTTCCAATGAGCAGTTCTTC.